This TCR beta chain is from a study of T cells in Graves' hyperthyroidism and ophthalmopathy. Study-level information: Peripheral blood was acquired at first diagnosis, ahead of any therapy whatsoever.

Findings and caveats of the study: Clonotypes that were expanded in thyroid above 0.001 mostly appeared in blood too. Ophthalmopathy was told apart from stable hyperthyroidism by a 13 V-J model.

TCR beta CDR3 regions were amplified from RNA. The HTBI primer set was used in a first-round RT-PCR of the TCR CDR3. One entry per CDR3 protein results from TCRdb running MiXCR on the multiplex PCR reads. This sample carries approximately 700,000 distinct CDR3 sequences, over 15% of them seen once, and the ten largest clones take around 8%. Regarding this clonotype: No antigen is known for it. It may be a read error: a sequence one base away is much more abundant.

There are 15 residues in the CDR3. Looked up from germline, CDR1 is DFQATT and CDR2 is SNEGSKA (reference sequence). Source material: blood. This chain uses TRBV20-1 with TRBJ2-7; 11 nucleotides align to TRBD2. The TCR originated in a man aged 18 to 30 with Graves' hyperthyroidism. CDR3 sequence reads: CCARGGTSGSHEQYF. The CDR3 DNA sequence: TGCTGTGCTAGAGGCGGAACTAGCGGGAGCCACGAGCAGTACTTC.